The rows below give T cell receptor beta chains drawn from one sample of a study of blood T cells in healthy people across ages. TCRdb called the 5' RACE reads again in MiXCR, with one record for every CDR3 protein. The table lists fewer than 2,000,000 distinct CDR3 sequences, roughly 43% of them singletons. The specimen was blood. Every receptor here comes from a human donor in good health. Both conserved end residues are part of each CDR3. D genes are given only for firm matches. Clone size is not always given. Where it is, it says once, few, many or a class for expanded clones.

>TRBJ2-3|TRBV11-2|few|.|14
CASSPHGGVDTQYF
TGTGCCAGCAGCCCCCATGGAGGGGTAGATACGCAGTATTTT
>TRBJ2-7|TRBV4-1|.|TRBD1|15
CASSPQGTGAYEQYF
TGCGCCAGCAGCCCCCAGGGGACAGGGGCCTACGAGCAGTACTTC
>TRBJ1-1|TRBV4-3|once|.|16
CASSHLGGVGNTEAFF
TGCGCCAGCAGCCACCTCGGTGGAGTTGGGAACACTGAAGCTTTCTTT
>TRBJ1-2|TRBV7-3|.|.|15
CASSPHPGPRYGYTF
TGTGCCAGCAGCCCACACCCGGGACCGCGCTATGGCTACACCTTC
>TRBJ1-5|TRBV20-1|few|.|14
CSARSGEINQPQHF
TGCAGTGCTAGATCAGGGGAGATCAATCAGCCCCAGCATTTT
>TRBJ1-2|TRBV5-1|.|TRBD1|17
CASSVSGTGSPAYGYTF
TGCGCCAGCAGCGTATCCGGGACAGGGTCCCCAGCCTATGGCTACACCTTC
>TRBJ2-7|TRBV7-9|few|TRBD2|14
CASNGGSLSYEQYF
TGTGCCAGCAACGGGGGGTCCCTATCCTACGAGCAGTACTTC
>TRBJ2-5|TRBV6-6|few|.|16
CASSYHTGVQKETQYF
TGTGCCAGCAGTTACCACACGGGGGTTCAGAAAGAGACCCAGTACTTC
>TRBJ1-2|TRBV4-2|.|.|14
CASSQDGDGGYYTF
TGTGCCAGCAGCCAAGATGGGGACGGGGGTTACTACACCTTC
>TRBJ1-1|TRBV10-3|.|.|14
CAISDEGFGTEAFF
TGTGCCATCAGTGATGAGGGATTCGGGACTGAAGCTTTCTTT
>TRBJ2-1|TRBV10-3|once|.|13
CAISEDSENEQFF
TGTGCCATCAGTGAGGATAGTGAGAATGAGCAGTTCTTC